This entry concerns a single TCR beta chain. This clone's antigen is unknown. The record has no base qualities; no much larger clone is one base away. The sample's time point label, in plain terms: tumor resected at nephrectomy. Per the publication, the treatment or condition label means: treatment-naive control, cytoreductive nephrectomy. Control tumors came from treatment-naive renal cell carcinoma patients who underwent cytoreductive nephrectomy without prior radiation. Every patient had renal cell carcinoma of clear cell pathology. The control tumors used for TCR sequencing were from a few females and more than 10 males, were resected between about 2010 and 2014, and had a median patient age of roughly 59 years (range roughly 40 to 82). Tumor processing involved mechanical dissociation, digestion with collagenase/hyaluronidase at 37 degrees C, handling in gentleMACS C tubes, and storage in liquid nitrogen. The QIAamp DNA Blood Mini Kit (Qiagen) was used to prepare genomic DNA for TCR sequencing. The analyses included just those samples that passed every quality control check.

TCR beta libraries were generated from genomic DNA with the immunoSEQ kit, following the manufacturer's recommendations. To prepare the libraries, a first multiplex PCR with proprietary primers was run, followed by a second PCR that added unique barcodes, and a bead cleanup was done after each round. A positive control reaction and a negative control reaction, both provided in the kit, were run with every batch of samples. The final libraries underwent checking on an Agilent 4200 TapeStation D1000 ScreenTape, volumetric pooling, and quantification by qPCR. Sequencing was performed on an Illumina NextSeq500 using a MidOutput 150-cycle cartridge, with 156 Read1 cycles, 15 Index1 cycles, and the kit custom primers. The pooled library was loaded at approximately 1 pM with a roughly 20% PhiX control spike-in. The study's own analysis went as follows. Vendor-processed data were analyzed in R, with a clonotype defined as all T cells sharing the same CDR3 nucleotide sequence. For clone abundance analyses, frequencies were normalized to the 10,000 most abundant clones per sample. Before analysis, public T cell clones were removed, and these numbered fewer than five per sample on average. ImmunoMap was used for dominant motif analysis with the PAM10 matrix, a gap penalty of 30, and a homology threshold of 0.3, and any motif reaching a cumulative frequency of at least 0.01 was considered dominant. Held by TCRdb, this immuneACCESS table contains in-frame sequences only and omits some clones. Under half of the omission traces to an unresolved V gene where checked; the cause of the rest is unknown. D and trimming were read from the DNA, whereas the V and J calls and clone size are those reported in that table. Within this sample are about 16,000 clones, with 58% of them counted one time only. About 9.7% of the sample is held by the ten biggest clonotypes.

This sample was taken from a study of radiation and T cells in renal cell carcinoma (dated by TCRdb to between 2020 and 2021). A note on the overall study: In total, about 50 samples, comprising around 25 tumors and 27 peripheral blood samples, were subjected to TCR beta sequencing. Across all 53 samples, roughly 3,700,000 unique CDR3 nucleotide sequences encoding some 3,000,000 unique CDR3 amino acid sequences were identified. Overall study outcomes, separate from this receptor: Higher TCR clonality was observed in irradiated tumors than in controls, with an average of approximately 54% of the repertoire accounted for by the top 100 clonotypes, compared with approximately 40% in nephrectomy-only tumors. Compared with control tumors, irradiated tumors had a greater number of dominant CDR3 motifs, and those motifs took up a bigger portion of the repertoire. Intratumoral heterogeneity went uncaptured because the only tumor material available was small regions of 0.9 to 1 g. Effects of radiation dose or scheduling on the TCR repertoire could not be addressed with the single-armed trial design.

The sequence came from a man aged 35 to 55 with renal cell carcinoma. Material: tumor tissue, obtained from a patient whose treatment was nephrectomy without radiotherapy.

The CDR3 reads as follows: CASRFDRGGMNTEAFF. In nucleotide form, the sequence is TGCGCCAGCAGATTTGACAGGGGGGGTATGAACACTGAAGCTTTCTTT. The chain is encoded by TRBV5-1 joined to TRBJ1-1, and TRBD1 matches 9 of the central bases. CDR1 and CDR2 were assigned from the germline V gene as SGHRS and YFSETQ. Including the terminal cysteine and phenylalanine, the CDR3 comprises 16 residues. Only CDR3 DNA is held: 48 bases, read in frame from base 1. Germline trimming: 5 bases from V, 0 bases from J; junction bases outside gene matches: 8. The CDR3, completed at both ends by the reference TRBV5-1 and TRBJ1-1 genes, gives the full variable domain KAGVTQTPRYLIKTRGQQVTLSCSPISGHRSVSWYQQTPGQGLQFLFEYFSETQRNKGNFPGRFSGRQFSNSRSEMNVSTLELGDSALYLCASRFDRGGMNTEAFFGQGTRLTVV.